Listed below are T cell receptor beta chains from one sample, sequenced in a study of CD8 T cells in cerebrospinal fluid in Alzheimer's disease. Each CDR3 protein gets one entry in TCRdb, which reprocessed the 10x single-cell sequencing reads and gives no DNA. There are more than 950 distinct CDR3 sequences in the sample, with roughly 8.7% held by the top ten. Material for sequencing was cerebrospinal fluid. The receptors here all came from a human donor in good health. Each CDR3 is given with its conserved first and last residue. Each record gives: V gene, J gene, clone size, CDR3 protein. Not every row has a clone size; where given, it reads once, few, many or a size class.

v_call: TRBV28
j_call: TRBJ2-2
clone_size: medium-sized
cdr3_aa: CASSFQGAGGSRELFF

v_call: TRBV28
j_call: TRBJ1-2
clone_size: medium-sized
cdr3_aa: CASSSWTGGFYGYTF

v_call: TRBV6-6
j_call: TRBJ2-2
clone_size: medium-sized
cdr3_aa: CASITHGGGSGRVGELFF

v_call: TRBV7-9
j_call: TRBJ2-5
clone_size: medium-sized
cdr3_aa: CASSLTGNLGETQYF

v_call: TRBV7-2
j_call: TRBJ2-3
clone_size: large
cdr3_aa: CASSFHPGADTQYF

v_call: TRBV13
j_call: TRBJ1-4
clone_size: .
cdr3_aa: CASSDTGKGEKLFF

v_call: TRBV28
j_call: TRBJ1-1
clone_size: medium-sized
cdr3_aa: CASSLPGTGITEAFF

v_call: TRBV6-1
j_call: TRBJ1-1
clone_size: medium-sized
cdr3_aa: CASSQEGGILTEAFF

v_call: TRBV6-5
j_call: TRBJ1-5
clone_size: medium-sized
cdr3_aa: CASSRGTGINQPQHF

v_call: TRBV27
j_call: TRBJ2-7
clone_size: medium-sized
cdr3_aa: CASSREASRLEQYF

v_call: TRBV7-2
j_call: TRBJ1-4
clone_size: medium-sized
cdr3_aa: CASSLGLNEKLFF

v_call: TRBV5-1
j_call: TRBJ2-2
clone_size: large
cdr3_aa: CASSPRTGLNTGELFF

v_call: TRBV10-3
j_call: TRBJ1-1
clone_size: large
cdr3_aa: CAITEQTGGAAEAFF

v_call: TRBV20-1
j_call: TRBJ1-2
clone_size: large
cdr3_aa: CSARKGTGVSYGYTF

v_call: TRBV20-1
j_call: TRBJ1-1
clone_size: large
cdr3_aa: CSARDHGETGVDGEAFF

v_call: TRBV7-9
j_call: TRBJ2-5
clone_size: large
cdr3_aa: CASSFEAGETQYF

v_call: TRBV7-2
j_call: TRBJ2-3
clone_size: large
cdr3_aa: CASSFMGGFTDTQYF

v_call: TRBV7-2
j_call: TRBJ2-2
clone_size: medium-sized
cdr3_aa: CASSPYAGELFF

v_call: TRBV27
j_call: TRBJ2-1
clone_size: medium-sized
cdr3_aa: CASSSYLDSYNEQFF

v_call: TRBV5-4
j_call: TRBJ2-3
clone_size: .
cdr3_aa: CASSLRAGTDTQYF

v_call: TRBV7-3
j_call: TRBJ2-2
clone_size: medium-sized
cdr3_aa: CASSLFSAASNTGELFF